The 7 T cell receptor beta chains below come from one sample, sequenced in a study of OX40 agonist ivuxolimab in advanced cancers. Data came from immunoSEQ multiplex PCR; TCRdb stores just in-frame clones and leaves some out. The table includes about 91,000 clones, around 85% detected once. Sequenced here: CD4+ or CD8+ T cells sorted from blood, sampled in a trial of the OX40 agonist ivuxolimab. The receptors derive from an adult with an advanced solid tumor such as melanoma, head and neck, liver or kidney cancer.

The chain couples TRBV12-5 to TRBJ2-7; D remains ambiguous. Germline lookup yields CDR1 LGHNT and CDR2 FRNRAP. CDR3 length equals 13 residues. The V end lost 1 base, the J end lost 1 base, and 5 bases lay between the germline ends. CDR3 coding DNA: TGTGCTAGTGGTTTGGGGCTGTCCTACGAGCAGTACTTC. Translated, it gives CASGLGLSYEQYF.

The V and J genes are TRBV18 and TRBJ2-6; D is uncertain. Trimming removed 8 bases at V and 4 bases at J, with 9 bases between. The CDR3 contains 13 residues. Germline V lookup: CDR1 KGHSH, CDR2 LQKENI. The CDR3 here is CASDRGGANVLTF. The CDR3 DNA follows: TGTGCCAGCGACCGTGGGGGGGCCAACGTCCTGACTTTC.

The V call is TRBV6-5, the J call TRBJ1-2; D is undetermined. The CDR3 loop spans 13 amino acids. V shed 6 bases and J shed 3 bases, with 11 bases lying between them. CDR1 MNHEY and CDR2 SVGAGI come from the germline V gene. CDR3 residues: CASSIEVDYGYTF. CDR3 bases: TGTGCCAGCAGCATCGAGGTGGACTATGGCTACACCTTC.

J is TRBJ1-2 and V is TRBV5-1, with unresolved D. The CDR3 is 13 residues long. CDR1 is SGHRS and CDR2 is YFSETQ in the germline V gene. Trimming shortened V by 0 bases and J by 8 bases, and 11 bases separated the two germline ends. The CDR3 nucleotides are TGCGCCAGCAGCTTGGCCGCCGACATGGGCTACACCTTC. Translated: CASSLAADMGYTF.

This chain connects TRBV5-6 to TRBJ1-5, with D unresolved. In germline, CDR1 is SGHDT, CDR2 YYEEEE. With 2 bases removed from V and 8 bases from J, the gap between germline ends came to 8 bases. This CDR3 is 12 amino acids long. CDR3 nucleotides: TGTGCCAGCAGCTTCAGCCGAGAGCCCCAGCATTTT. Amino acid sequence: CASSFSREPQHF.

The J gene is TRBJ2-5, the V gene TRBV2; tentative D call: TRBD1 (5 bases). Trimming removed 5 bases from V and 0 bases from J, with 10 bases in between. Looked up from germline, CDR1 is SNHLY and CDR2 is FYNNEI. The CDR3 has 14 residues. CDR3 DNA: TGTGCCAGCAGTCTGACAGCGTACCAAGAGACCCAGTACTTC. Translation: CASSLTAYQETQYF. Supplemented by reference TRBV2 and TRBJ2-5, the full variable domain reads EPEVTQTPSHQVTQMGQEVILRCVPISNHLYFYWYRQILGQKVEFLVSFYNNEISEKSEIFDDQFSVERPDGSNFTLKIRSTKLEDSAMYFCASSLTAYQETQYFGPGTRLLVL.

The V and J genes are TRBV9 and TRBJ2-2, with a weak D call TRBD1 (5 bases). Looked up from germline, CDR1 is SGDLS and CDR2 is YYNGEE. V lost 0 bases and J lost 6, with 9 bases in between. This CDR3 has 14 amino acids. The CDR3 sequence: CASSVETVPGELFF. As DNA, the CDR3 is TGTGCCAGCAGCGTAGAGACAGTCCCCGGGGAGCTGTTTTTT. Drawing the rest from reference TRBV9 and TRBJ2-2, the complete variable domain is DSGVTQTPKHLITATGQRVTLRCSPRSGDLSVYWYQQSLDQGLQFLIQYYNGEERAKGNILERFSAQQFPDLHSELNLSSLELGDSALYFCASSVETVPGELFFGEGSRLTVL.